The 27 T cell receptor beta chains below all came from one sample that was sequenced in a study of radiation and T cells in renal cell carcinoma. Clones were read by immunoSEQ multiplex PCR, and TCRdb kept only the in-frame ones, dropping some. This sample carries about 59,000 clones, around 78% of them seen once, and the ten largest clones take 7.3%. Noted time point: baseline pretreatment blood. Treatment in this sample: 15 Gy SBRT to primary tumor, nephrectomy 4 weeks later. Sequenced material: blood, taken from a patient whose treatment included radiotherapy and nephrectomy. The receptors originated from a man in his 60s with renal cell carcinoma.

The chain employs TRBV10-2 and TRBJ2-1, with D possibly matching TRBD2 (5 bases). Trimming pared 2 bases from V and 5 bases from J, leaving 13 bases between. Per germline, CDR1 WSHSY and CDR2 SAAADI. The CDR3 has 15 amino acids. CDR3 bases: TGCGCCAGCAGTGAGAGGACGGGGATAGACAATGAGCAGTTCTTC. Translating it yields CASSERTGIDNEQFF.

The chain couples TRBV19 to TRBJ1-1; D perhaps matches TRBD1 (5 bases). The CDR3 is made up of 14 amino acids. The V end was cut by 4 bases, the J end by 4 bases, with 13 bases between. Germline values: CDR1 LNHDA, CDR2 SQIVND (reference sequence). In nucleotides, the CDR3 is TGTGCCAGTAGTACCTTCGATCAGGGCACTGAAGCTTTCTTT. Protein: CASSTFDQGTEAFF.

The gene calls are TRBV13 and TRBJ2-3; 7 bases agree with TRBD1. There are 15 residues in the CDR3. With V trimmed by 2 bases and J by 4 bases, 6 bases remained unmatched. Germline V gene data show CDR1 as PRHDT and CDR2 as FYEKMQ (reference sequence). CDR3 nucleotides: TGTGCCAGCAGCTTAAACAGGGGCCGCTCAGATACGCAGTATTTT. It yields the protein CASSLNRGRSDTQYF.

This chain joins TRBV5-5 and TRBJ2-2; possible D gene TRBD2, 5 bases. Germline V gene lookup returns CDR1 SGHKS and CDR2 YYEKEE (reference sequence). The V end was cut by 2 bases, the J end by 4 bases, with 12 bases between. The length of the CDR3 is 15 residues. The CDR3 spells CASSFRAEFTGELFF. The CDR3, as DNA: TGTGCCAGCAGCTTTAGAGCGGAATTCACCGGGGAGCTGTTTTTT.

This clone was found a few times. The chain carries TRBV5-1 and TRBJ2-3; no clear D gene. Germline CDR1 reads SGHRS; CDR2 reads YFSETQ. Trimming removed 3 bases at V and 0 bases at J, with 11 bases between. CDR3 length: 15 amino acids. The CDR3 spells CASSSKATSTDTQYF. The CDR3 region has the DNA TGCGCCAGCAGCTCGAAGGCCACTAGCACAGATACGCAGTATTTT.

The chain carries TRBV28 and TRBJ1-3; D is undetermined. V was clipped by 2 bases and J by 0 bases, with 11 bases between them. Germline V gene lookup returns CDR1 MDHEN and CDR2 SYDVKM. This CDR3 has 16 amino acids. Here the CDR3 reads CASSLRQPYSGNTIYF. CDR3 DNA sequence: TGTGCCAGCAGTTTAAGGCAGCCCTACTCTGGAAACACCATATATTTT.

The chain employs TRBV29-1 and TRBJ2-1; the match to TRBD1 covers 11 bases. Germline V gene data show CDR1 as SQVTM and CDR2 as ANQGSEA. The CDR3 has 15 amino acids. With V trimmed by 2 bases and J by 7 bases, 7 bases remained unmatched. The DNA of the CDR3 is TGCAGCGTTGAAACATCCGGGACAGGGGGGAATGAGCAGTTCTTC. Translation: CSVETSGTGGNEQFF.

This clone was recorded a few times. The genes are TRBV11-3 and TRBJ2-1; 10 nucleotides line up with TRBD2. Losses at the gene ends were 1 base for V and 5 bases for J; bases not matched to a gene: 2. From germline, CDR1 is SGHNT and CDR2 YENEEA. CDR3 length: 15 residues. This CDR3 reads CASSLGTSGHNEQFF. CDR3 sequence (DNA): TGTGCCAGCAGCTTAGGGACTAGCGGTCACAATGAGCAGTTCTTC.

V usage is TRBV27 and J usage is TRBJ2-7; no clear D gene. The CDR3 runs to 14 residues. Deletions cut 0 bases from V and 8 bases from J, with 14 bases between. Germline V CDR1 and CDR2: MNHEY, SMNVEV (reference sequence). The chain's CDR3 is CASSLSGPGGKQYV. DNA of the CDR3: TGTGCCAGCAGTTTATCGGGCCCGGGCGGAAAGCAGTACGTC.

Here the CDR3 reads CAISVGDRSFTDTQYF. In DNA form, the CDR3 reads TGTGCCATCAGTGTTGGGGACAGGTCCTTCACAGATACGCAGTATTTT. The V and J genes are TRBV10-3 and TRBJ2-3; TRBD1 matches at 8 bases. The ends lost 4 bases at V and 2 bases at J; junction bases unmatched: 8. The V gene's germline CDR1 is ENHRY and CDR2 SYGVKD. The CDR3 consists of 16 residues.

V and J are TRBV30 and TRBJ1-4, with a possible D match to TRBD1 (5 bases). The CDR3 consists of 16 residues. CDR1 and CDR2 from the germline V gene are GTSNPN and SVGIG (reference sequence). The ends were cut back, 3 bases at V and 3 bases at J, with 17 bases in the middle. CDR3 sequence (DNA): TGTGCCTGGAGCGCACAGGCGTTTGGGTCTAATGAAAAACTGTTTTTT. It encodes CAWSAQAFGSNEKLFF. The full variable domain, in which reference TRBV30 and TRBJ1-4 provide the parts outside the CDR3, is SQTIHQWPATLVQPVGSPLSLECTVEGTSNPNLYWYRQAAGRGLQLLFYSVGIGQISSEVPQNLSASRPQDRQFILSSKKLLLSDSGFYLCAWSAQAFGSNEKLFFGSGTQLSVL.

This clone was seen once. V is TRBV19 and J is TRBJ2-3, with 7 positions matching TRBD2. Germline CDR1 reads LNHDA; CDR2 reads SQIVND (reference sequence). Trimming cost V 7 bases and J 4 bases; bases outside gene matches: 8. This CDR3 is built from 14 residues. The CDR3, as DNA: TGTGCCAGTAACACCGCGAGCGGGGCAGATACGCAGTATTTT. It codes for CASNTASGADTQYF.

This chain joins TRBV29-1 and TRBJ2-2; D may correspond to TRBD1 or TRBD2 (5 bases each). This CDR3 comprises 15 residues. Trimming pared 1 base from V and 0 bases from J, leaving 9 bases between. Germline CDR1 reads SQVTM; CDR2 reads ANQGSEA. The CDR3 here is CSVEVRGPNTGELFF. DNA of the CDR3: TGCAGCGTTGAAGTCCGGGGCCCGAACACCGGGGAGCTGTTTTTT.

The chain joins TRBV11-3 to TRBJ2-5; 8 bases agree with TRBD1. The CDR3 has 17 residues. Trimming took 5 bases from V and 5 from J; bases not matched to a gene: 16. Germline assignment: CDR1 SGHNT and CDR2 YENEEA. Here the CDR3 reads CASSPRGQDSLGETQYF. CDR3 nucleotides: TGTGCCAGCAGCCCTAGGGGACAGGACTCCCTTGGGGAGACCCAGTACTTC.

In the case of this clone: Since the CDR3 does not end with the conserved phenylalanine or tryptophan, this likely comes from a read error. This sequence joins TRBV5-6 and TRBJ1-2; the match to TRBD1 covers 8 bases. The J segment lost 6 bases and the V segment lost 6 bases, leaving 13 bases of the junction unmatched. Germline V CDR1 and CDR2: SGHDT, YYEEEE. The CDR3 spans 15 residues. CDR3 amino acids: CASILAGQGFDGYTL. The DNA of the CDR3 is TGTGCCAGCATCCTCGCCGGACAGGGCTTCGATGGCTACACCCTC.

For the CDR3, the DNA is TGTGCCAGCTCTAGGACGTTCCTCAGGGGGCAGGCTTTCTTT. Its protein is CASSRTFLRGQAFF. V gene TRBV11-3 combines with J gene TRBJ1-1; 8 bases line up with TRBD1. Trimming removed 8 bases from V and 11 bases from J; junction bases left unmatched: 16. The CDR3 loop spans 14 amino acids. The germline CDR1 and CDR2 sequences are SGHNT and YENEEA.

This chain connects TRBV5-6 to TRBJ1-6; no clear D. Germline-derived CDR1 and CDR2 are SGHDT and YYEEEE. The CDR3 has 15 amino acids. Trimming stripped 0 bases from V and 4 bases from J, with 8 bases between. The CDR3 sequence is CASSLAEEYNSPLHF. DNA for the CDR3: TGTGCCAGCAGCTTGGCCGAGGAATATAATTCACCCCTCCACTTT.

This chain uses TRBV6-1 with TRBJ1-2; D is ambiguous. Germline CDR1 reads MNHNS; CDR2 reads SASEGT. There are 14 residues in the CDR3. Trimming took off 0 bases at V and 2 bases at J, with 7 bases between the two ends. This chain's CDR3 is CASSEAPGNYGYTF. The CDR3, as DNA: TGTGCCAGCAGTGAAGCGCCGGGGAACTATGGCTACACCTTC.

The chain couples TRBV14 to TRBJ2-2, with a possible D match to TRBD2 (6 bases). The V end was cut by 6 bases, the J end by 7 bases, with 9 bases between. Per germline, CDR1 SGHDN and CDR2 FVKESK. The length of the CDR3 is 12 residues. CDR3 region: CASRRRDGELFF. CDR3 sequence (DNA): TGTGCCAGCAGGCGGAGGGACGGGGAGCTGTTTTTT.

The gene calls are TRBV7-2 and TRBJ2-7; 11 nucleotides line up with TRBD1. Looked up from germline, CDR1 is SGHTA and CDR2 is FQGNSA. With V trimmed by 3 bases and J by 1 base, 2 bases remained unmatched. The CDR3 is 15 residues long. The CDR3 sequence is CASSLDRGRSYEQYF. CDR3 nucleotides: TGTGCCAGCAGCTTGGACAGGGGGCGATCCTACGAGCAGTACTTC. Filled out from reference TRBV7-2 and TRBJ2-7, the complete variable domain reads GAGVSQSPSNKVTEKGKDVELRCDPISGHTALYWYRQSLGQGLEFLIYFQGNSAPDKSGLPSDRFSAERTGGSVSTLTIQRTQQEDSAVYLCASSLDRGRSYEQYFGPGTRLTVT.

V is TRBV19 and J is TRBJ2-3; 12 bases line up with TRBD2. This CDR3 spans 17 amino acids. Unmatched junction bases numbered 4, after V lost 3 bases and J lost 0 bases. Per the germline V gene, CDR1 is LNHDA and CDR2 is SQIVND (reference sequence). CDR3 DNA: TGTGCCAGTAGTATTGGACTAGCGGGGCGTAGCACAGATACGCAGTATTTT. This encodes CASSIGLAGRSTDTQYF.

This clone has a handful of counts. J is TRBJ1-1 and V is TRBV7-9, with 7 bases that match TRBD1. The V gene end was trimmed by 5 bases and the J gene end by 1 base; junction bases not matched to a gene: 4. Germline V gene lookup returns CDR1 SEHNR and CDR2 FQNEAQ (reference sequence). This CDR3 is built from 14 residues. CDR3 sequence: CASSPTGWNTEAFF. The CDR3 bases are TGTGCCAGCAGCCCGACAGGGTGGAACACTGAAGCTTTCTTT. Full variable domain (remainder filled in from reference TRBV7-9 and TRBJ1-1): DTGVSQNPRHKITKRGQNVTFRCDPISEHNRLYWYRQTLGQGPEFLTYFQNEAQLEKSRLLSDRFSAERPKGSFSTLEIQRTEQGDSAMYLCASSPTGWNTEAFFGQGTRLTVV.

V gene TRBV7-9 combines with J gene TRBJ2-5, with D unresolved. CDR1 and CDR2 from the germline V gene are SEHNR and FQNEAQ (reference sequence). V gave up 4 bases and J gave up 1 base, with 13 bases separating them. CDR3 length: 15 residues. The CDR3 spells CASSSNGWGQETQYF. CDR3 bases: TGTGCCAGCAGCTCAAATGGGTGGGGCCAAGAGACCCAGTACTTC. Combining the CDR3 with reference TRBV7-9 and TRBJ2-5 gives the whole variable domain DTGVSQNPRHKITKRGQNVTFRCDPISEHNRLYWYRQTLGQGPEFLTYFQNEAQLEKSRLLSDRFSAERPKGSFSTLEIQRTEQGDSAMYLCASSSNGWGQETQYFGPGTRLLVL.

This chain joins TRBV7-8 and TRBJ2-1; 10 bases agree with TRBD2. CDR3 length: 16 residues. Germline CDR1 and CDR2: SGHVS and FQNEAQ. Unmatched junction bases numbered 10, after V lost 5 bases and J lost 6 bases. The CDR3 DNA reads TGTGCCAGCAGCAAAGACAGCGGGGGGGCAGGCAATGAGCAGTTCTTC. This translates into CASSKDSGGAGNEQFF.

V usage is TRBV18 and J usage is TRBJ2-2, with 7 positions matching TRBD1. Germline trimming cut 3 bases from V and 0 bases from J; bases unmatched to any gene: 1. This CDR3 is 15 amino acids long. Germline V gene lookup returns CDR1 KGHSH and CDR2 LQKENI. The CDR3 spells CASSPGTANTGELFF. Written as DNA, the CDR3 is TGTGCCAGCTCACCCGGGACAGCGAACACCGGGGAGCTGTTTTTT.

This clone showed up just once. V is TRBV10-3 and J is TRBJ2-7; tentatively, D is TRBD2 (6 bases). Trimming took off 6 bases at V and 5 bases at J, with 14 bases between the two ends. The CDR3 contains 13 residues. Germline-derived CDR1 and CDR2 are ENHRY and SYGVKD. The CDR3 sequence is CAISPTSLDEQYF. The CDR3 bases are TGTGCCATCAGCCCTACTAGCCTCGACGAGCAGTACTTC.

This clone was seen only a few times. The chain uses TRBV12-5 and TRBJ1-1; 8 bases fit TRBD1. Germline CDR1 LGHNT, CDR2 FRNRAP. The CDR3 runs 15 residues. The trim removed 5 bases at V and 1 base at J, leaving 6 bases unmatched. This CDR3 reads CASGPGTGTNTEAFF. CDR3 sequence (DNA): TGTGCTAGTGGTCCCGGGACAGGTACGAACACTGAAGCTTTCTTT.